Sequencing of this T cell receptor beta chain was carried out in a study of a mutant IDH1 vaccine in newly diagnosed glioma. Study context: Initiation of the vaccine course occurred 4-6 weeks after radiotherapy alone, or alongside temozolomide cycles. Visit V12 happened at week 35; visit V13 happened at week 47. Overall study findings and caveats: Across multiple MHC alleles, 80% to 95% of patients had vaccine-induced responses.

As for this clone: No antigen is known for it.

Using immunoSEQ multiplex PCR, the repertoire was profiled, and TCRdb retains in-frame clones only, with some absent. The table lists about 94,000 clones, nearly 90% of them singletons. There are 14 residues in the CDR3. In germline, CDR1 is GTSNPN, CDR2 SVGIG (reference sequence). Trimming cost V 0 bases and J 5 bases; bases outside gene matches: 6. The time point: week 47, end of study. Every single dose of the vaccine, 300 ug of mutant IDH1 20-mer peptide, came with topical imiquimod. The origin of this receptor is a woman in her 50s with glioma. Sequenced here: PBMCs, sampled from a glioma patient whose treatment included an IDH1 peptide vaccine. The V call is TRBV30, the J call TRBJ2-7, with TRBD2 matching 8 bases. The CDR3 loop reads CAWSVPAGVNEQYF. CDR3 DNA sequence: TGTGCCTGGAGTGTACCAGCGGGAGTCAACGAGCAGTACTTC. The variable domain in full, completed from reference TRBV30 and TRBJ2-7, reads SQTIHQWPATLVQPVGSPLSLECTVEGTSNPNLYWYRQAAGRGLQLLFYSVGIGQISSEVPQNLSASRPQDRQFILSSKKLLLSDSGFYLCAWSVPAGVNEQYFGPGTRLTVT.